Detailed here is one T cell receptor beta chain. This specimen belongs to a study of T cell changes during pregnancy in multiple sclerosis. TCRdb keeps only in-frame clones here, not all; method: immunoSEQ multiplex PCR. The sample contains about 70,000 clones, about 94% of which appear only once. V was clipped by 6 bases and J by 7 bases; unmatched bases: 12. Germline V gene data show CDR1 as KGHSH and CDR2 as LQKENI. The CDR3 is made up of 17 amino acids. The V gene is TRBV18, the J gene TRBJ2-1, with 13 bases matching TRBD2. This material consisted of peripheral blood, taken in the third trimester of pregnancy. The TCR originated in a female donor with multiple sclerosis, enrolled in a pregnancy study. The CDR3 region has the DNA TGTGCCAGCTCCCCGGGACTAGCGGGATTAACTGGTAATGAGCAGTTCTTC. Residues: CASSPGLAGLTGNEQFF.